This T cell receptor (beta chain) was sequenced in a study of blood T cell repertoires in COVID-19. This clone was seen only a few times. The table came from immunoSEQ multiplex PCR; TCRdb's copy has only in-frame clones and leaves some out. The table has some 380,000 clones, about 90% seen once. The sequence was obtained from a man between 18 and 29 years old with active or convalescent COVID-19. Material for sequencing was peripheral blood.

The CDR3 loop is CASSSRSSGDGNTIYF. The CDR3 DNA follows: TGTGCCAGCAGCTCCCGCAGTTCAGGGGATGGAAACACCATATATTTT. This chain connects TRBV5-4 to TRBJ1-3, with D perhaps matching TRBD1 (6 bases). This CDR3 is built from 16 residues. Germline V gene sequence: CDR1 SGHNT, CDR2 YYREEE (reference sequence). V shed 3 bases and J shed 3 bases, with 16 bases lying between them. The entire variable domain, with the rest obtained from reference TRBV5-4 and TRBJ1-3, is as follows: ETGVTQSPTHLIKTRGQQVTLRCSSQSGHNTVSWYQQALGQGPQFIFQYYREEENGRGNFPPRFSGLQFPNYSSELNVNALELDDSALYLCASSSRSSGDGNTIYFGEGSWLTVV.